This T cell receptor beta chain was identified in a study of cytomegalovirus exposure and HLA in healthy donors. Across the study: Most genotyped donors, 65% to 90% of 300 to 400, had Caucasian-associated genetic ancestry.

The CDR3 loop spans 13 amino acids. Trimming cost V 7 bases and J 4 bases; bases outside gene matches: 7. CDR1 and CDR2 (germline): SQVTM, ANQGSEA. PCR amplification relied on 60 Vbeta primers (plus 13 Jbeta primers). TCRdb keeps only in-frame clones here, not all; method: immunoSEQ multiplex PCR. The sample shows over 200,000 clones, roughly 87% of them seen only once. The sequence was collected from a woman aged 40 to 49 in good health and CMV-seropositive. Sequences were obtained from PBMCs. V and J are TRBV29-1 and TRBJ2-7, with 10 nucleotides matching TRBD1. The CDR3 DNA sequence: TGCAGCGCTGGGACAGGGGCATCGTACGAGCAGTACTTC. Its translation is CSAGTGASYEQYF.